This T cell receptor beta chain was sequenced in a study of blood T cell repertoires in COVID-19 (TCRdb year 2020). Regarding the study in general: The collaborator samples originated in the United States, Italy and Spain and spanned the acute and convalescent phases of COVID-19. The prospective study material was composed of cDNA or gDNA derived from T cells, B-cell-depleted T cells, or PBMCs. Deeply sampled blood TCRbeta repertoires from subjects exposed to, actively infected with, or recovered from COVID-19 were included in the dataset. The repertoires were released in a freely available public database intended as a resource for research on the immune response to SARS-CoV-2. Samples were obtained from the ongoing ImmuneRACE study (first 160 participants) and from over 1,000 subjects provided by 6 global collaborators. Sample metadata almost always included a de-identified subject ID, COVID-19 status, age in years and sex. Where HLA class I and class II types were available, the types were taken from metadata supplied by the sample provider, not from assay-based typing. Overall results and qualifications from the work: Clinical and demographic metadata were provided uncurated, with the amount varying by source and participant.

Inclusive of the bounding cysteine and phenylalanine, the CDR3 is 15 residues long. The read is trimmed to its CDR3 DNA, 45 bases read in frame from base 1. Trimming accounts for 4 bases at V and 7 bases at J, while the number of junction bases matched to no gene is 7. TCRbeta CDR3 regions were amplified from genomic DNA using the immunoSEQ Assay, a bias-controlled multiplex PCR. Turning to the authors' computational methods: Nucleated cell counts per sample were estimated from amplification of reference gene primers within the assay. To quantify the absolute abundance of each unique TCRbeta CDR3 rearrangement, sequence reads were collapsed and filtered. For each sample, productive Simpson clonality was calculated as the square root of Simpson's diversity index across productive rearrangements. TCRdb obtained this table from immuneACCESS and retained in-frame rearrangements with V and J assigned. These tables miss some clones; where compared with another copy, unresolved V genes account for less than half of the shortfall, and the remainder is unexplained. V and J calls and clone size are given by that table; D and trimming were obtained from the DNA. The sample records about 21,000 clones, 85% to 90% of which are singletons. More than 9.5% of the sample is taken by the ten largest.

Worth noting for this clone: This clone's antigen is unknown. No much larger clonotype is one base removed from it; base qualities were not supplied.

The collaborating institutions used their own protocols to collect whole blood in K2EDTA tubes. For TCRbeta analysis, collaborators shipped samples in one of three forms: frozen whole blood, isolated PBMCs, or DNA extracted from either of those sample types. The chain uses TRBV23-1 and TRBJ1-6; 7 nucleotides in the junction match TRBD1. TRBV23-1 is classed as an ORF, of uncertain function. What was sequenced was peripheral blood. The clonotype originates from a human donor in a cohort sampled during active COVID-19. The DNA is as follows: TGCGCCAGCAGTCCCGAAGGACAGGAAAATTCACCCCTCCACTTT. Its product reads: CASSPEGQENSPLHF.